The clone carrying this T cell receptor (beta chain) showed up just a few times. Antigen specificity is unknown. The TCR cDNA carried a universal primer site and UMIs from 5'RACE template switching. TCRdb reanalysed the 5' RACE reads using MiXCR and keeps one entry per CDR3 protein. Here the sample spans hundreds of thousands of distinct CDR3 sequences, about a sixth being singletons. In germline, CDR1 is SGHRS, CDR2 YFSETQ. This CDR3 has 16 amino acids. J gave up 3 bases and V 4 bases, and 12 bases lay outside the gene matches. The sample is drawn from a study of T cells after yellow fever vaccination. Findings and limits, study-wide: A small proportion of clonotypes was detected in both the CD4 and CD8 compartments.

The sequence came from a man between 18 and 29 years old who received the YFV17D yellow fever vaccine. The chain has TRBV5-1 and TRBJ2-5; 7 positions match TRBD2. The specimen comprised PBMCs, sampled 5 days after the first yellow fever vaccination. The CDR3 nucleotides are TGCGCCAGCAGCCTTGGAAGTTCTAGCGGAGAAGAGACCCAGTACTTC. This gives the protein CASSLGSSSGEETQYF.